This T cell receptor beta chain comes out of a study of a mutant IDH1 vaccine in newly diagnosed glioma. Repertoires were generated with immunoSEQ multiplex PCR, while TCRdb's copy carries only in-frame clones and drops some. The sample records approximately 67,000 clones, approximately 87% being singletons. Time point noted: week 23, last vaccination. Mutant IDH1 20-mer peptide, at 300 ug, made up each vaccine dose, with topical imiquimod. A word on this clone: Antigen: not known.

The sequenced sample was PBMCs, obtained from a glioma patient whose treatment included an IDH1 peptide vaccine. The clonotype was recovered from a man aged 18 to 30 with glioma.

The DNA of the CDR3 is TGTGCCAGCTCACCAGGTCAGGCCTCCTACGAGCAGTACTTC. This translates into CASSPGQASYEQYF. V and J are TRBV18 and TRBJ2-7, with unresolved D. This CDR3 is built from 14 residues. The V gene lost 2 bases and the J gene lost 0 bases, with 8 bases spanning the gap. In germline, CDR1 is KGHSH, CDR2 LQKENI.